One T cell receptor (beta chain) is described in this entry. Antigen unknown. The entry originates in a study of cytomegalovirus exposure and HLA in healthy donors. Background on the study: Membership in the Caucasian-associated ancestry cluster was found for around 81% of roughly 400 genotyped donors. General study points: As was reported, the HLA-A and HLA-B alleles of most subjects were accurately predicted from TCR beta sequences. A likely sequencing artifact accounted for one observed cluster of highly shared sequence variants.

PCR used 60 Vbeta primers and 13 Jbeta primers. The method was immunoSEQ multiplex PCR; TCRdb's version includes in-frame clones alone and lacks a portion of them. The table lists about 48,000 clones. Germline V gene data show CDR1 as ENHRY and CDR2 as SYGVKD. With 0 bases removed from V and 4 bases from J, the gap between germline ends came to 7 bases. CDR3 length: 14 amino acids. The chain uses TRBV10-3 and TRBJ2-1; D unclear. Input material: PBMCs. The origin of this receptor is a woman aged 40-49 years in good health and CMV-seronegative. As DNA, the CDR3 is TGTGCCATCAGTGAGTCTCTACAGTACAATGAGCAGTTCTTC. This gives the protein CAISESLQYNEQFF.